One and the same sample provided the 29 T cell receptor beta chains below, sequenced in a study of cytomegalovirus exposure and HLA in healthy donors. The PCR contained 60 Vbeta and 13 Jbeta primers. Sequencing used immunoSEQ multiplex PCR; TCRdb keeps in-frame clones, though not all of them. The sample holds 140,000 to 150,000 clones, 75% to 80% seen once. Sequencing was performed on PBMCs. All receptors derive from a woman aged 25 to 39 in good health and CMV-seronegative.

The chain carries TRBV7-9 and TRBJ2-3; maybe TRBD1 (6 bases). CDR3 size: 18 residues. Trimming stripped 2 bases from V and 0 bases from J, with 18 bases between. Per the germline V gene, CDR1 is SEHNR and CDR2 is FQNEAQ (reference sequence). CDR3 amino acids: CASSLLLSGQSSTDTQYF. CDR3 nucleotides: TGTGCCAGCAGCTTACTTCTCTCTGGACAGTCAAGCACAGATACGCAGTATTTT.

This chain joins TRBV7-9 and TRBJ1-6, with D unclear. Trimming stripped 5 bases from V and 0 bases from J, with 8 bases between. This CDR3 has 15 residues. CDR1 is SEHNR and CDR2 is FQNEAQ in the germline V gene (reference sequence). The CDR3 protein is CASSPGSSYNSPLHF. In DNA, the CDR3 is TGTGCCAGCAGCCCTGGGAGCTCCTATAATTCACCCCTCCACTTT.

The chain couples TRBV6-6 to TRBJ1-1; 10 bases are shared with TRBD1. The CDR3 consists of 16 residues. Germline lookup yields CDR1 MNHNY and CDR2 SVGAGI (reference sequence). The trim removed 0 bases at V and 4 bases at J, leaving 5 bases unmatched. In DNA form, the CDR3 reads TGTGCCAGCAGTTACTCGACAGGGGGCGGGGGCACTGAAGCTTTCTTT. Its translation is CASSYSTGGGGTEAFF.

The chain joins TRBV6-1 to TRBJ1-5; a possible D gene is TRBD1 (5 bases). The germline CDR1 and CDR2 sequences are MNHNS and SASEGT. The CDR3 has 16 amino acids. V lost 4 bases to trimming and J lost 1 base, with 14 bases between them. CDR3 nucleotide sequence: TGTGCCAGCAGTGGGACATGGTCTGGGAGCAATCAGCCCCAGCATTTT. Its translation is CASSGTWSGSNQPQHF.

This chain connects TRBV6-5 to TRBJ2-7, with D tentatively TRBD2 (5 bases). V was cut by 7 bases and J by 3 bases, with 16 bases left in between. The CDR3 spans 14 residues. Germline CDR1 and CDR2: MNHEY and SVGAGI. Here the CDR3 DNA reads TGTGCCAGCACCCCAGAGGAGGTACTCTACGAGCAGTACTTC. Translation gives CASTPEEVLYEQYF.

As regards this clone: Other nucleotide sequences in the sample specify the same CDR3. This CDR3 is CASSPQGGGTEAFF. CDR3 in DNA: TGTGCCAGCTCACCACAGGGAGGCGGCACTGAAGCTTTCTTT. V and J are TRBV18 and TRBJ1-1; D is uncertain. The CDR3 has 14 amino acids. Germline lookup yields CDR1 KGHSH and CDR2 LQKENI. V gave up 1 base and J gave up 4 bases, with 10 bases separating them.

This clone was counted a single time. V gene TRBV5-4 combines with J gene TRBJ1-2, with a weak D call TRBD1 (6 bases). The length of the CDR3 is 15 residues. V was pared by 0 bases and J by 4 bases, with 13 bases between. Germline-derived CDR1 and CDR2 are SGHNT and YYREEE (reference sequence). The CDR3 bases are TGTGCCAGCAGCTTGGACAGGGCCGTACTCTATGGCTACACCTTC. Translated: CASSLDRAVLYGYTF.

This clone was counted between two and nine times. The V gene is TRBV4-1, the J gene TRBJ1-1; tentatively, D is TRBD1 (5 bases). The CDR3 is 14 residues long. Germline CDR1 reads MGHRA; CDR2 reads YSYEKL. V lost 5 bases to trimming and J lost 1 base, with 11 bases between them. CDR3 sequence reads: CASSARQRNTEAFF. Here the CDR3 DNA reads TGCGCCAGCAGCGCCCGACAGAGGAACACTGAAGCTTTCTTT.

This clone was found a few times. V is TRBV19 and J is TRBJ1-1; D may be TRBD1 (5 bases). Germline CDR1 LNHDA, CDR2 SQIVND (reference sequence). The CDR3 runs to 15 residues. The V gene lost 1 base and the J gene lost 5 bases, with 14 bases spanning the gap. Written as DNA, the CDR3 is TGTGCCAGTAGTATAGGAAGTGCAGGGATAACTGAAGCTTTCTTT. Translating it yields CASSIGSAGITEAFF.

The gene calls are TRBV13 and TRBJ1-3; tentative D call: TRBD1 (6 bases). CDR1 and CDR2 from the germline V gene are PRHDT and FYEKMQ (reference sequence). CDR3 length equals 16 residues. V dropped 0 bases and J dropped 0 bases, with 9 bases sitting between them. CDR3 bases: TGTGCCAGCAGCTTAGGCCAAGGGGGCTCTGGAAACACCATATATTTT. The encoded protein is CASSLGQGGSGNTIYF.

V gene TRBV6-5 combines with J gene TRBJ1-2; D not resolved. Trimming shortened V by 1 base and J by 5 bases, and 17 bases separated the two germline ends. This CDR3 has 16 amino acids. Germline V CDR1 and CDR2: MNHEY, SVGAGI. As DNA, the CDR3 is TGTGCCAGCAGTTACTTTCAGGTTTCCCACCTATATGGCTACACCTTC. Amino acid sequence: CASSYFQVSHLYGYTF.

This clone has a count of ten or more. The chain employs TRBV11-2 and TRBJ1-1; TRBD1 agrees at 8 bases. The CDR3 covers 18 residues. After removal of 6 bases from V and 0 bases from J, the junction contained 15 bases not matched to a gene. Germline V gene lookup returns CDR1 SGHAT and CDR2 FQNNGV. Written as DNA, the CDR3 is TGTGCCAGCAGATTTTCCGACAGGGGACCTCTCTTGAACACTGAAGCTTTCTTT. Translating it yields CASRFSDRGPLLNTEAFF.

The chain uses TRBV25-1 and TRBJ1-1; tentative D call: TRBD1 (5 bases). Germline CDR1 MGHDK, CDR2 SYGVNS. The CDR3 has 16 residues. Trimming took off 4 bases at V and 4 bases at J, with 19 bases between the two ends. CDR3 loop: CASSGIKASGLTEAFF. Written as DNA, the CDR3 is TGTGCCAGCAGTGGAATCAAGGCCTCAGGGCTCACTGAAGCTTTCTTT.

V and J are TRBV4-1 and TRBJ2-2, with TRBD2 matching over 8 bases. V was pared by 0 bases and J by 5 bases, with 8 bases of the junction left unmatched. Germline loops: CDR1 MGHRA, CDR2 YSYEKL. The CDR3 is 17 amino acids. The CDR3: CASSQEPGGPVTGELFF. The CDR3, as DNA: TGCGCCAGCAGCCAAGAACCGGGGGGGCCGGTAACCGGGGAGCTGTTTTTT.

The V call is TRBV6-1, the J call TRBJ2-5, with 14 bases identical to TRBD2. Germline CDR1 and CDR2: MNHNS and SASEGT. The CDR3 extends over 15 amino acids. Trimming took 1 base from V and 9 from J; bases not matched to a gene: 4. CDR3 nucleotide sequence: TGTGCCAGCAGTGAAGAGGGACTAGCGGGGGAAGCCCAGTACTTC. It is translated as CASSEEGLAGEAQYF.

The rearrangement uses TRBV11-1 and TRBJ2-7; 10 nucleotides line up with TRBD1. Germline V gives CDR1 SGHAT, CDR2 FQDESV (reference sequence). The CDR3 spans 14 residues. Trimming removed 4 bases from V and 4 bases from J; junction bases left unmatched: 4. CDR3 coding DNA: TGTGCCAGCAGCTCGGGACAGGGGCAGTACGAGCAGTACTTC. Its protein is CASSSGQGQYEQYF.

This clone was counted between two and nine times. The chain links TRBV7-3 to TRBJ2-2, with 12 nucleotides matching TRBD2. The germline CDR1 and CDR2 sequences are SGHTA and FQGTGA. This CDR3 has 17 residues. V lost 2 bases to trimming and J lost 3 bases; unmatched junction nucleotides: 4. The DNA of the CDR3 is TGTGCCAGCAGCTTACTAGCGGGGGGGCCGGACACCGGGGAGCTGTTTTTT. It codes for CASSLLAGGPDTGELFF.

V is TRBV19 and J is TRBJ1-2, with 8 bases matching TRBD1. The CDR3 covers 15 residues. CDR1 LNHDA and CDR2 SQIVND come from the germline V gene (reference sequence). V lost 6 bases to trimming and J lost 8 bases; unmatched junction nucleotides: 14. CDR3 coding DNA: TGTGCCAGTAGCACACCGACCAGGGGGCTCCGGGGCTACACCTTC. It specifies CASSTPTRGLRGYTF.

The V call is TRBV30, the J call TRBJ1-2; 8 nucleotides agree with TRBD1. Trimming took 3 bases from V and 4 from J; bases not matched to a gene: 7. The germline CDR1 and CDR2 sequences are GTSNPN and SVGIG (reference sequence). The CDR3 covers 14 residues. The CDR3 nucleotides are TGTGCCTGGAGCATGACAGGGGTGGCCTATGGCTACACCTTC. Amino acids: CAWSMTGVAYGYTF.

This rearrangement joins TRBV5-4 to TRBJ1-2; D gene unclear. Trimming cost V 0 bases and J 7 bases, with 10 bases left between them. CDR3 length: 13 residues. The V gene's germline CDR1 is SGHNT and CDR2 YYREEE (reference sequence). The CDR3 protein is CASSLAGVTGYTF. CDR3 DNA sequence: TGTGCCAGCAGCTTGGCCGGGGTAACTGGCTACACCTTC.

The CDR3 here is CASSPGNVLAEAFF. CDR3 DNA: TGTGCCAGCTCACCCGGGAACGTATTGGCTGAAGCTTTCTTT. This chain links TRBV18 with TRBJ1-1, with D hard to call. V lost 3 bases and J lost 6, with 14 bases in between. The CDR3 contains 14 residues. Germline values: CDR1 KGHSH, CDR2 LQKENI. The full variable domain, in which reference TRBV18 and TRBJ1-1 provide the parts outside the CDR3, is NAGVMQNPRHLVRRRGQEARLRCSPMKGHSHVYWYRQLPEEGLKFMVYLQKENIIDESGMPKERFSAEFPKEGPSILRIQQVVRGDSAAYFCASSPGNVLAEAFFGQGTRLTVV.

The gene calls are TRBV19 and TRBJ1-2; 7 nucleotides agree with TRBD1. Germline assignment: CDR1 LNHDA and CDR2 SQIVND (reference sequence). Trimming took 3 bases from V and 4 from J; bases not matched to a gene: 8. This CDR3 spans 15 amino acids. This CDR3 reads CASSMSEGGSYGYTF. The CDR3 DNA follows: TGTGCCAGTAGTATGAGTGAAGGGGGCTCCTATGGCTACACCTTC.

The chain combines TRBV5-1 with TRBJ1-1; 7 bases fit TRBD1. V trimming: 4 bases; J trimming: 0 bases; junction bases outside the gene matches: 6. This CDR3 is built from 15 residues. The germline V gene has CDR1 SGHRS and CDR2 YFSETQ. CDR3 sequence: CASSLRQGLNTEAFF. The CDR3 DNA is TGCGCCAGCAGCCTACGACAGGGATTGAACACTGAAGCTTTCTTT. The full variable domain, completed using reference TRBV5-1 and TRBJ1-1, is KAGVTQTPRYLIKTRGQQVTLSCSPISGHRSVSWYQQTPGQGLQFLFEYFSETQRNKGNFPGRFSGRQFSNSRSEMNVSTLELGDSALYLCASSLRQGLNTEAFFGQGTRLTVV.

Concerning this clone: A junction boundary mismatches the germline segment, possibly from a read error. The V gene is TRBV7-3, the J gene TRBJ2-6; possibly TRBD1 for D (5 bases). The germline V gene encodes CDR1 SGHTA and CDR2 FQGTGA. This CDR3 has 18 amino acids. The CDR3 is CASSPLGPRSSGADVLTF. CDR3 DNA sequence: TGTGCCAGCAGCCCCCTGGGGCCCCGAAGCTCTGGGGCCGACGTCCTGACTTTC.

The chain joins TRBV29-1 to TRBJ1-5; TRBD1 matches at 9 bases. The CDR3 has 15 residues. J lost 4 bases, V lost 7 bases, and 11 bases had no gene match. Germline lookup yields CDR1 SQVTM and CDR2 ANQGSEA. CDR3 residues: CSAITGQGLNQPQHF. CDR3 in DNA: TGCAGCGCCATAACAGGACAGGGGCTTAATCAGCCCCAGCATTTT. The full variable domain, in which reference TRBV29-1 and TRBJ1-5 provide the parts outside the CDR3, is SAVISQKPSRDICQRGTSLTIQCQVDSQVTMMFWYRQQPGQSLTLIATANQGSEATYESGFVIDKFPISRPNLTFSTLTVSNMSPEDSSIYLCSAITGQGLNQPQHFGDGTRLSIL.

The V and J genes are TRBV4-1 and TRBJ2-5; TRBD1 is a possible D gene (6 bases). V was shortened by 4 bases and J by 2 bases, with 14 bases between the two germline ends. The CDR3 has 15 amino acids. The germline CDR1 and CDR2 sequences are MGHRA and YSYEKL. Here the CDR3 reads CASSPRQDSQETQYF. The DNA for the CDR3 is TGCGCCAGCAGCCCCCGACAGGACTCTCAAGAGACCCAGTACTTC.

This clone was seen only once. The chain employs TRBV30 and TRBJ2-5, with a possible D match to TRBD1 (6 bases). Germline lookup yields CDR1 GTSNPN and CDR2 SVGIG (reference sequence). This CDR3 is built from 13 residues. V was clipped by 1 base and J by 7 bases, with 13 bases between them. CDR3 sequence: CAWSADLQGTQYF. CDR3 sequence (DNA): TGTGCCTGGAGTGCGGATTTACAGGGGACCCAGTACTTC.

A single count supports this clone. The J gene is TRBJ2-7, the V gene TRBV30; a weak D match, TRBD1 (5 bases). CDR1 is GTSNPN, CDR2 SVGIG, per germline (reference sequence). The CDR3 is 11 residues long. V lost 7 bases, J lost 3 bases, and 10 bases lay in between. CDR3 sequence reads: CASQGFYEQYF. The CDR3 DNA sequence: TGTGCCTCTCAGGGTTTCTACGAGCAGTACTTC.

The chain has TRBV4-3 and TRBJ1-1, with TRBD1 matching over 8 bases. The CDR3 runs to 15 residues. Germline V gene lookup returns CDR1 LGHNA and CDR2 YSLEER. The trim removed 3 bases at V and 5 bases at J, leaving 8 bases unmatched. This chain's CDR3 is CASSHGQGSRTEAFF. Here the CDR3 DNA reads TGCGCCAGCAGCCATGGACAGGGAAGTCGTACTGAAGCTTTCTTT.